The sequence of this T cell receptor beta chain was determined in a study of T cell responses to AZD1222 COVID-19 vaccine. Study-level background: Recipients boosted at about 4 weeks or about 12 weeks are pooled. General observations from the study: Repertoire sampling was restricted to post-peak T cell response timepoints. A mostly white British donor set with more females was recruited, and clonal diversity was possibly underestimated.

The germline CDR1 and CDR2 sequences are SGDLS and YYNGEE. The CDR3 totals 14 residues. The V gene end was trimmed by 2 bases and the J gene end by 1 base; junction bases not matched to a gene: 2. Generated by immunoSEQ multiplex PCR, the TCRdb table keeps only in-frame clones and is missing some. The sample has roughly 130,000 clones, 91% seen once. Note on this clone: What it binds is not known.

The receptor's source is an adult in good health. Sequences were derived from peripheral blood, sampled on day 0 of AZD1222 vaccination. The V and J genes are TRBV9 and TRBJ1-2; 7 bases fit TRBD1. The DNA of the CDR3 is TGTGCCAGCAGCGTGACAGGGAGTAACTATGGCTACACCTTC. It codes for CASSVTGSNYGYTF.